This T cell receptor beta chain was found in a study of cytomegalovirus exposure and HLA in healthy donors. Study results and limitations: Near-uniform donor sequencing depth was presumed by presence/absence analyses. CMV serostatus was the only recorded immune exposure for donors. Later analysis reportedly placed an Asian-associated ancestry cluster below the roughly 680-donor mean in N-insertions.

To note about this clone: Its antigen is undetermined.

The PCR had 60 Vbeta and 13 Jbeta primers. Per the authors' pipeline: Approximately 11 million shared chains were among some 75 million unique TCR beta chains counted in a later analysis. This table comes from immunoSEQ multiplex PCR, and its TCRdb copy is limited to in-frame clones, with some not included. That table supplies the V and J calls and clone size; D and trimming were determined from the DNA. The sample contains some 200,000 clones, roughly 73% of which appear only once. The V gene's germline CDR1 is SGDLS and CDR2 YYNGEE. V lost 4 bases and J lost 4; bases outside the gene matches: 9. This CDR3 comprises 18 residues.

The chain couples TRBV9 to TRBJ1-6, with 12 bases matching TRBD1. Source material: PBMCs. The receptor's source is a woman aged 30 to 39 in good health and CMV-seronegative. The CDR3 protein is CASSPGTGGYFYNSPLHF. For the CDR3, the DNA is TGTGCCAGCAGCCCCGGGACAGGGGGCTACTTTTATAATTCACCCCTCCACTTT. The whole variable domain, remainder taken from reference TRBV9 and TRBJ1-6, is DSGVTQTPKHLITATGQRVTLRCSPRSGDLSVYWYQQSLDQGLQFLIQYYNGEERAKGNILERFSAQQFPDLHSELNLSSLELGDSALYFCASSPGTGGYFYNSPLHFGNGTRLTVT.